Shown below are 12 T cell receptor beta chains from a single sample sequenced in a study of T cell repertoires in cytomegalovirus infection. MiXCR, run by TCRdb on the reads, gives a single entry per CDR3 protein. The profile shows fewer than 550,000 distinct CDR3 sequences, more than 15% of them singletons. Material: CD8+ T cells from PBMCs. Source of these receptors: a human donor in good health (CMV status not recorded). Some clones in this sample may be carry-over from other donors' samples.

With respect to this clonotype: Possible read error: a much larger clone is one base away. The CDR3 carries no conserved terminal phenylalanine or tryptophan, so it likely arises from a read error. This chain joins TRBV7-8 and TRBJ2-1, with 11 nucleotides matching TRBD2. Trimming at V came to 3 bases and at J to 5 bases, leaving 15 bases not matched to a gene. The CDR3 loop spans 19 amino acids. From germline, CDR1 is SGHVS and CDR2 FQNEAQ. In nucleotides, the CDR3 is TGTGCCAGCAGCTTGGCCCGAATCTTTAGCGGGGGGGCCCACAATGAGCAGTTCTTA. Translating gives CASSLARIFSGGAHNEQFL.

This clonotype came up many times. The chain recombines TRBV11-2 with TRBJ2-6; D gene uncertain. V was cut by 4 bases and J by 2 bases, with 18 bases left in between. CDR1 SGHAT and CDR2 FQNNGV come from the germline V gene. CDR3 length: 18 residues. The CDR3 nucleotides read TGTGCCAGCAGCTCAACTATAGCTCCAGAAGCTGGGGCCAACGTCCTGACTTTC. As protein: CASSSTIAPEAGANVLTF.

J is TRBJ2-1 and V is TRBV7-9; 7 nucleotides align to TRBD2. The CDR3 contains 17 residues. Germline V CDR1 and CDR2: SEHNR, FQNEAQ (reference sequence). The junction had 7 bases not matched to a gene; V was cut back by 2 bases and J by 0 bases. CDR3 bases: TGTGCCAGCAGCTTAATGGGGGAGGGCCCCTCCTACAATGAGCAGTTCTTC. The encoded protein is CASSLMGEGPSYNEQFF.

This rearrangement joins TRBV4-1 to TRBJ2-3, with D hard to call. V lost 1 base to trimming and J lost 2 bases, with 7 bases between them. From germline, CDR1 is MGHRA and CDR2 YSYEKL. The CDR3 loop spans 14 amino acids. CDR3 nucleotides: TGCGCCAGCAGCCAAGGGTTGAACACAGATACGCAGTATTTT. Its protein product is CASSQGLNTDTQYF.

A few counts support this clonotype. CDR3 protein: CASSTGGFLEQYF. CDR3 in DNA: TGTGCCAGCAGCACTGGGGGTTTTCTCGAGCAGTACTTC. The chain links TRBV27 to TRBJ2-7, with D perhaps given as TRBD1 or TRBD2 (5 bases each). Germline CDR1 MNHEY, CDR2 SMNVEV (reference sequence). This CDR3 spans 13 amino acids. The V and J ends lost 6 bases and 6 bases respectively, with 15 bases between them.

The J gene is TRBJ1-6, the V gene TRBV5-1; 10 bases are shared with TRBD1. The length of the CDR3 is 14 residues. CDR1 and CDR2 from the germline V gene are SGHRS and YFSETQ. V shed 4 bases, J shed 5 bases, and the junction held 0 bases outside the gene matches. The CDR3 region is CASSDRGHNSPLHF. CDR3 nucleotide sequence: TGCGCCAGCAGCGACAGGGGGCATAATTCACCCCTCCACTTT.

V is TRBV19 and J is TRBJ1-4; D is ambiguous. The germline V and J ends were trimmed by 7 bases and 3 bases, with 9 bases remaining between them. There are 13 residues in the CDR3. In germline, CDR1 is LNHDA, CDR2 SQIVND (reference sequence). The CDR3 DNA sequence: TGTGCCAGTACCTCAGCCCCTAATGAAAAACTGTTTTTT. Its protein product is CASTSAPNEKLFF.

This clonotype was detected a few times. V gene TRBV5-6 combines with J gene TRBJ1-6; perhaps TRBD1 as D (5 bases). Trimming pared 7 bases from V and 9 bases from J, leaving 14 bases between. CDR1 and CDR2 from the germline V gene are SGHDT and YYEEEE. This CDR3 has 13 residues. The CDR3 DNA reads TGTGCCAGCGGATTTGGTCAGGGTTCACCCCTCCACTTT. Amino acid sequence: CASGFGQGSPLHF.

This clonotype was seen a handful of times. V gene TRBV25-1 combines with J gene TRBJ1-2; the match to TRBD1 covers 9 bases. J lost 7 bases, V lost 6 bases, and 9 bases had no gene match. The germline V gene encodes CDR1 MGHDK and CDR2 SYGVNS. The CDR3 is made up of 14 amino acids. Here the CDR3 reads CASRTPQGAGGYTF. CDR3 in DNA: TGTGCCAGCAGGACCCCACAGGGGGCCGGTGGCTACACCTTC.

The chain recombines TRBV9 with TRBJ2-7; 8 bases are a match to TRBD2. CDR3 length: 16 amino acids. Trimming cost V 4 bases and J 6 bases; bases outside gene matches: 15. Germline CDR1 is SGDLS and CDR2 is YYNGEE. CDR3 nucleotides: TGTGCCAGCAGCCCCCAGAGCGGGAGAGCGGACCGCGAGCAGTACTTC. Amino acids: CASSPQSGRADREQYF.

V gene TRBV2 combines with J gene TRBJ2-7, with D perhaps being TRBD1 or TRBD2 (5 bases each). CDR1 SNHLY and CDR2 FYNNEI come from the germline V gene. V lost 3 bases and J lost 2, with 11 bases in between. The CDR3 covers 14 residues. CDR3 coding DNA: TGTGCCAGCAGTGACATGGGGACCGCCTACGAGCAGTACTTC. Translation: CASSDMGTAYEQYF.

J is TRBJ2-2 and V is TRBV7-1; tentatively, D is TRBD2 (6 bases). TRBV7-1 has ORF status, its function being uncertain. The CDR3 runs 17 residues. With 9 bases removed from V and 0 bases from J, the gap between germline ends came to 20 bases. The CDR3 nucleotides read TGTGCCAGTCGTGGGGGGACCGGGCAGCCGAACACCGGGGAGCTGTTTTTT. Translating it yields CASRGGTGQPNTGELFF.